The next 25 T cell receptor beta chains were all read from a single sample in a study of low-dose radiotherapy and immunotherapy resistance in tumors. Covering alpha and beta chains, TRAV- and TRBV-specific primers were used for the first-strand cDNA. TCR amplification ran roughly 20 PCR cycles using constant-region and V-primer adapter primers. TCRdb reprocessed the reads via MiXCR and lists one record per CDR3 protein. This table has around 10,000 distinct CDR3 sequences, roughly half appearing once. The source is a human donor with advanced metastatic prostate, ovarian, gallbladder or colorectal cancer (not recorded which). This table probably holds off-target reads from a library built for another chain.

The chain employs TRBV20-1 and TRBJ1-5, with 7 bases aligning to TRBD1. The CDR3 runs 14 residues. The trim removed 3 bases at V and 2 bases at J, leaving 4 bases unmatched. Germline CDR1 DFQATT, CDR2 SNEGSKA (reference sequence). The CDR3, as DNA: TGCAGTGCTAGTAACAGGGGAGGCAATCAGCCCCAGCATTTT. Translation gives CSASNRGGNQPQHF.

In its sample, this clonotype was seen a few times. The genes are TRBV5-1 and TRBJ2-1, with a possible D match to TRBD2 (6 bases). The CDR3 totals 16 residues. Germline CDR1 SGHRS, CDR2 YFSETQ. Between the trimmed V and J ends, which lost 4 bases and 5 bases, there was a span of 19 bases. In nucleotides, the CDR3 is TGCGCCAGCAGCCGATCCGGACTGGCGGGACACAATGAGCAGTTCTTC. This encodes CASSRSGLAGHNEQFF.

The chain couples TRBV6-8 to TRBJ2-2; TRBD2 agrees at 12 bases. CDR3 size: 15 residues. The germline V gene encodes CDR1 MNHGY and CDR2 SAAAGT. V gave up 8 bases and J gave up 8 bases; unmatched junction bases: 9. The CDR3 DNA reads TGTGCCAGCCACTCTAGCGGGGGGGCCCGTGGGGAGCTGTTTTTT. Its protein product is CASHSSGGARGELFF.

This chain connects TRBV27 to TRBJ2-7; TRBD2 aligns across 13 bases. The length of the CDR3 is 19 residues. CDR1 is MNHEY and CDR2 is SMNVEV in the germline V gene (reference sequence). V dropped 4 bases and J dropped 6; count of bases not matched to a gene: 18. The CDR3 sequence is CASSSRTSGSPIQPVEQYF. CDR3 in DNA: TGTGCCAGCAGTTCCAGGACTAGCGGGAGTCCAATACAGCCCGTCGAGCAGTACTTC.

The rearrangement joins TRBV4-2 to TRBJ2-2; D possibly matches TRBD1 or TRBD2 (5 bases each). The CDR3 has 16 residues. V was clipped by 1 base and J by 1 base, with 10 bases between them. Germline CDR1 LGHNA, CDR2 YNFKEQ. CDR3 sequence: CASSQGGPMNTGELFF. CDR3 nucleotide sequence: TGTGCCAGCAGCCAAGGGGGACCGATGAACACCGGGGAGCTGTTTTTT.

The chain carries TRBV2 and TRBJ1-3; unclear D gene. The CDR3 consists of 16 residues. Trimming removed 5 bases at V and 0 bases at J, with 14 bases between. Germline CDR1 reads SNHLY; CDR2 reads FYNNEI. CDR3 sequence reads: CASSPDGPSSGNTIYF. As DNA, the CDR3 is TGTGCCAGCAGTCCGGACGGTCCAAGCTCTGGAAACACCATATATTTT.

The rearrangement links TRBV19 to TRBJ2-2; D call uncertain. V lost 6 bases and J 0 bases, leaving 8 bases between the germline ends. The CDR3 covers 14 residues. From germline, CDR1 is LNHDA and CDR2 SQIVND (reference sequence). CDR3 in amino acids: CASRRVTNTGELFF. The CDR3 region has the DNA TGTGCCAGTAGAAGGGTTACGAACACCGGGGAGCTGTTTTTT.

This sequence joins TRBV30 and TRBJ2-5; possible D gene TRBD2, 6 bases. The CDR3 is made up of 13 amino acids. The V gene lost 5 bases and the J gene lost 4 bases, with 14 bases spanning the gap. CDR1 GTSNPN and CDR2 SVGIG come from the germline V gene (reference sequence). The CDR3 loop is CAWEWRDRETQYF. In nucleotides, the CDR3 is TGTGCCTGGGAGTGGAGGGACCGAGAGACCCAGTACTTC.

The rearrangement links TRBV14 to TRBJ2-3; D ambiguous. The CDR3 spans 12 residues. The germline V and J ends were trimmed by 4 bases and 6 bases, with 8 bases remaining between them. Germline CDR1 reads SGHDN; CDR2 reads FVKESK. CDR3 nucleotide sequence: TGTGCCAGCAGCCGTCGGTGGGATACGCAGTATTTT. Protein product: CASSRRWDTQYF.

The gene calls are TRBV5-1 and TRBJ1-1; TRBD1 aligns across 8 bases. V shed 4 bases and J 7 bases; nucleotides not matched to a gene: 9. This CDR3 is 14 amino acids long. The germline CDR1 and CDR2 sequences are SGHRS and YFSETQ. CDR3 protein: CASSREDRAGEAFF. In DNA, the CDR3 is TGCGCCAGCAGCCGCGAGGACAGGGCTGGTGAAGCTTTCTTT.

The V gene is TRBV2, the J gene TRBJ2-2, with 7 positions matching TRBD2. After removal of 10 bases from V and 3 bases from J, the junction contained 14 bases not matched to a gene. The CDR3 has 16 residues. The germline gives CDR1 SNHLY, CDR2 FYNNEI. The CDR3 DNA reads TGTGCCACCAAACCCCCTCCGGGAGGACACACCGGGGAGCTGTTTTTT. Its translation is CATKPPPGGHTGELFF.

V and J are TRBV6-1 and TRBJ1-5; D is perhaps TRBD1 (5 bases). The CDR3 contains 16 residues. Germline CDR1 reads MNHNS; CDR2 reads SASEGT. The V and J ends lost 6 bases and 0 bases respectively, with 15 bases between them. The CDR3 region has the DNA TGTGCCAGCAGGAGCGGGACGGTCTATAGCAATCAGCCCCAGCATTTT. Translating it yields CASRSGTVYSNQPQHF.

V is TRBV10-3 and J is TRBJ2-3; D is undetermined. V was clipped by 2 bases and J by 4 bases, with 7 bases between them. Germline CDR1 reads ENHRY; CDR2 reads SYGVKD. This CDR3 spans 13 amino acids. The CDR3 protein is CAISEEVPDTQYF. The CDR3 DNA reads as TGTGCCATCAGTGAGGAGGTCCCAGATACGCAGTATTTT.

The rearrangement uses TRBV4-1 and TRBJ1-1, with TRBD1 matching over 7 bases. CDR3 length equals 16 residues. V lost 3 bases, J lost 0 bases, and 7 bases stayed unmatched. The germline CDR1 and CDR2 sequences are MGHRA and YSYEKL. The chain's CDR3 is CASSQLMGQLNTEAFF. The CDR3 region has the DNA TGCGCCAGCAGCCAGTTAATGGGACAGCTGAACACTGAAGCTTTCTTT.

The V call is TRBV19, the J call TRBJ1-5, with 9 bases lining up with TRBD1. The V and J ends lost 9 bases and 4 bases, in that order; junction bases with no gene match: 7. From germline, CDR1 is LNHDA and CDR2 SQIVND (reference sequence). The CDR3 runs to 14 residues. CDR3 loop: CASAGQGGNQPQHF. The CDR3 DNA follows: TGTGCCAGCGCGGGACAGGGAGGAAATCAGCCCCAGCATTTT.

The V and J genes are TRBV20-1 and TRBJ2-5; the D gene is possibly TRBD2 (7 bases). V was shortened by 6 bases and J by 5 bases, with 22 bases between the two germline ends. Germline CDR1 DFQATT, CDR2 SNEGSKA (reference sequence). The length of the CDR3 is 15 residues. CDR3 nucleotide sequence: TGCAGTGCCAAGCCGCCCCGGGGGGCCTGGGAGACCCAGTACTTC. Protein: CSAKPPRGAWETQYF.

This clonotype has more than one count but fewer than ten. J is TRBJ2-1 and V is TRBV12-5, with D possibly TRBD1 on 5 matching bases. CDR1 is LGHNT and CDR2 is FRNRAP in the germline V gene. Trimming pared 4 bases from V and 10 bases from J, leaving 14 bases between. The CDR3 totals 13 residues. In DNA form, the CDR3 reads TGTGCTAGTGGTTCCTCGACTCACAGGGAGCAGTTCTTC. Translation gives CASGSSTHREQFF. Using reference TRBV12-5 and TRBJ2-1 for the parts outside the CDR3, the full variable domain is DARVTQTPRHKVTEMGQEVTMRCQPILGHNTVFWYRQTMMQGLELLAYFRNRAPLDDSGMPKDRFSAEMPDATLATLKIQPSEPRDSAVYFCASGSSTHREQFFGPGTRLTVL.

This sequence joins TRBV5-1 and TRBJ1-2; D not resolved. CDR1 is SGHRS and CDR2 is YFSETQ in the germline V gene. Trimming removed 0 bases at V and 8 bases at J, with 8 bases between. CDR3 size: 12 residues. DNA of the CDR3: TGCGCCAGCAGCTTGGATTACGGAGGCTACACCTTC. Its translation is CASSLDYGGYTF.

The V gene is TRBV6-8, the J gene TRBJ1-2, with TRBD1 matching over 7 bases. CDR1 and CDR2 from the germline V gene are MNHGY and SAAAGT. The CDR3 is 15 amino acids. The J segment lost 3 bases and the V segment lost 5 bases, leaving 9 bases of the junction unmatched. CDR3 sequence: CASSRRDRVDYGYTF. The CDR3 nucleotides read TGTGCCAGCAGTCGGAGAGACAGGGTGGACTATGGCTACACCTTC.

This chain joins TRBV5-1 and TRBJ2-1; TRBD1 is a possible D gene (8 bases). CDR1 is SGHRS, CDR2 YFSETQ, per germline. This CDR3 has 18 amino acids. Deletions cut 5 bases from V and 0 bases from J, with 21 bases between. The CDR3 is CASRSMNRGGHSYNEQFF. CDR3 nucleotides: TGCGCCAGCAGGTCGATGAACAGGGGGGGACACTCCTACAATGAGCAGTTCTTC.

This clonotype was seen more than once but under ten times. CDR3 sequence: CASSEPTLGRTEAFF. In DNA form, the CDR3 reads TGTGCCAGCAGTGAGCCGACTTTAGGGCGAACTGAAGCTTTCTTT. This sequence joins TRBV2 and TRBJ1-1; no reliable D call. The length of the CDR3 is 15 residues. V lost 3 bases, J lost 5 bases, and 16 bases lay in between. Per germline, CDR1 SNHLY and CDR2 FYNNEI.

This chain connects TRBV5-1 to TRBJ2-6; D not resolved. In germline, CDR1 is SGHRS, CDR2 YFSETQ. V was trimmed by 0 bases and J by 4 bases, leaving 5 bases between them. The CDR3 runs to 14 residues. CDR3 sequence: CASSLGPGANVLTF. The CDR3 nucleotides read TGCGCCAGCAGCTTGGGTCCCGGGGCCAACGTCCTGACTTTC.

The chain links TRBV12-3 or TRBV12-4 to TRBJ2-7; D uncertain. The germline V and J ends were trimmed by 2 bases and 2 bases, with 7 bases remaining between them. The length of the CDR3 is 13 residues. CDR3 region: CASSLNYAYEQYF. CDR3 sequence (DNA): TGTGCCAGCAGTTTAAACTATGCCTACGAGCAGTACTTC.

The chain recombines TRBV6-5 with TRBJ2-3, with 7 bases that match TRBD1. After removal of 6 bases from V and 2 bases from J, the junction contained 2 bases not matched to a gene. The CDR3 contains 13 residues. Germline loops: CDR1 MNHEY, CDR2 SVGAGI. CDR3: CASRGTDTDTQYF. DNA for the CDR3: TGTGCCAGCAGGGGGACAGACACAGATACGCAGTATTTT.

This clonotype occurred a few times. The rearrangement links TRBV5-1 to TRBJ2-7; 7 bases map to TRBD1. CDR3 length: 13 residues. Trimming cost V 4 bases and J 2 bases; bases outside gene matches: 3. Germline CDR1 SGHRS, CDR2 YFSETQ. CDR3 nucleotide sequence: TGCGCCAGCAGCATCGGACAGGCCTACGAGCAGTACTTC. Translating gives CASSIGQAYEQYF.